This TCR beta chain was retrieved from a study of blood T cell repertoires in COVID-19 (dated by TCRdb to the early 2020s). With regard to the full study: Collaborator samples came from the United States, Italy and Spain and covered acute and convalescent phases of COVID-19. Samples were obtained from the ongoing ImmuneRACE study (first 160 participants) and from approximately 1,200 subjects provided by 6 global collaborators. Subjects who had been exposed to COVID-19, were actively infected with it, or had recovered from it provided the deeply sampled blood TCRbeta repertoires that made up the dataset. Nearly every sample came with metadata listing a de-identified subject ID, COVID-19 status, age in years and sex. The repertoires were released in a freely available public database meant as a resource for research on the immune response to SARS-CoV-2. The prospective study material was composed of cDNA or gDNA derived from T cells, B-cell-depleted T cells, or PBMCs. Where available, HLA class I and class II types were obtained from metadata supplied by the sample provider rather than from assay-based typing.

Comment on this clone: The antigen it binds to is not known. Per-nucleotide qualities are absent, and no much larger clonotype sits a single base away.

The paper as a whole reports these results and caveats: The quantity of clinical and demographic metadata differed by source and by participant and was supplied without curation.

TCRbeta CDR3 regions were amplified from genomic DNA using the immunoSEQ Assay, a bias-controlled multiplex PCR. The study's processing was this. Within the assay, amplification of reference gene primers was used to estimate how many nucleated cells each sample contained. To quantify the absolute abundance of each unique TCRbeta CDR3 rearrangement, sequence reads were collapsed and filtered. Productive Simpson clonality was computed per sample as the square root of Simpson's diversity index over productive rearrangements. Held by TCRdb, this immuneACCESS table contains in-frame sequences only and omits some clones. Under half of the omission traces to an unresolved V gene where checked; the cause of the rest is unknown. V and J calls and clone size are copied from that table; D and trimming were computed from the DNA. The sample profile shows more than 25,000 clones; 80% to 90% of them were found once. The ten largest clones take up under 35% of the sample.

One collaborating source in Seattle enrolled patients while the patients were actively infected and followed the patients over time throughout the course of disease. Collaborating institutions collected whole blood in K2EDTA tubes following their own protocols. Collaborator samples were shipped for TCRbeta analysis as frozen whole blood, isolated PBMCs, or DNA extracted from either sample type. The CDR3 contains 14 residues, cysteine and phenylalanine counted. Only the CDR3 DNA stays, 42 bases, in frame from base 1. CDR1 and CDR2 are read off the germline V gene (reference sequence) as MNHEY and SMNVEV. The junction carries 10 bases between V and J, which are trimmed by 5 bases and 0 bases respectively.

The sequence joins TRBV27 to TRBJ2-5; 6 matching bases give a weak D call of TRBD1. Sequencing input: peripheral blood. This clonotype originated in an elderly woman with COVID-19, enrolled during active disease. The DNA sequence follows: TGTGCCAGCAGTACCAGGACAGACCAAGAGACCCAGTACTTC. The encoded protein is CASSTRTDQETQYF.